Listed here are 10 T cell receptor beta chains from one sample, sequenced in a study of neurological immune-mediated disorders. Time point defined: longitudinal time-point 1 (baseline). Each CDR3 protein is one row after TCRdb ran MiXCR on the 5' RACE reads. The table shows about 60,000 distinct CDR3 sequences, with roughly 10% occurring only once. What was sequenced was PBMCs. All receptors come from a male donor with HTLV-1-associated myelopathy (HAM/TSP).

This clonotype was recorded many times. The chain is built from TRBV7-8 and TRBJ2-1, with D possibly TRBD2 on 6 matching bases. V was pared by 4 bases and J by 13 bases, with 11 bases between. Looked up from germline, CDR1 is SGHVS and CDR2 is FQNEAQ. This CDR3 is 11 amino acids long. Here the CDR3 reads CASSSGLPQFF. In DNA, the CDR3 is TGTGCCAGCAGCTCAGGACTACCACAGTTCTTC.

This clonotype was seen at least ten times. The gene calls are TRBV7-9 and TRBJ2-1; the match to TRBD1 covers 9 bases. From germline, CDR1 is SEHNR and CDR2 FQNEAQ (reference sequence). CDR3 length equals 15 residues. With V trimmed by 1 base and J by 7 bases, 5 bases remained unmatched. The CDR3 reads CASSLGLGTGNEQFF. CDR3 bases: TGTGCCAGCAGCTTAGGATTAGGGACAGGGAATGAGCAGTTCTTC.

This clonotype has at least ten counts. The V and J genes are TRBV7-2 and TRBJ1-3, with TRBD1 identical over 9 bases. CDR1 and CDR2 from the germline V gene are SGHTA and FQGNSA. The ends lost 0 bases at V and 2 bases at J; junction bases unmatched: 5. The CDR3 covers 17 residues. The DNA of the CDR3 is TGTGCCAGCAGCTTAGCGGGCGGGACAGGGACTGGAAACACCATATATTTT. Protein product: CASSLAGGTGTGNTIYF. Complete variable domain (other parts from reference TRBV7-2 and TRBJ1-3): GAGVSQSPSNKVTEKGKDVELRCDPISGHTALYWYRQSLGQGLEFLIYFQGNSAPDKSGLPSDRFSAERTGGSVSTLTIQRTQQEDSAVYLCASSLAGGTGTGNTIYFGEGSWLTVV.

As for this clonotype: This may stem from a read error, because a much larger clone lies one nucleotide away. This chain joins TRBV20-1 and TRBJ2-4, with TRBD2 matching 14 bases. The CDR3 totals 19 residues. Trimming at V came to 2 bases and at J to 2 bases, leaving 11 bases not matched to a gene. CDR1 is DFQATT and CDR2 is SNEGSKA in the germline V gene (reference sequence). The CDR3 nucleotides are TGCAGTGCTAGATTCCACGGACTAGCGGGGGGACTAACCAAAAACATTCAGTACTTC. Its translation is CSARFHGLAGGLTKNIQYF.

This clonotype was seen at least ten times. The CDR3 DNA reads TGTGCCACCAGCAGAGATCACCTTCCACAGGATGGCTACACCTTC. This codes for CATSRDHLPQDGYTF. The rearrangement uses TRBV15 and TRBJ1-2; possible D gene TRBD1, 5 bases. There are 15 residues in the CDR3. V lost 0 bases and J 6 bases, leaving 14 bases between the germline ends. The V gene's germline CDR1 is LNHNV and CDR2 YYDKDF (reference sequence).

This clonotype was counted ten times or more. CDR3 coding DNA: TGTGCCAGCAGTTTCGGGGAAAAACTGTTTTTT. Protein sequence: CASSFGEKLFF. The chain is built from TRBV12-3 or TRBV12-4 and TRBJ1-4; D unresolved. The CDR3 length is 11 residues. V lost 3 bases to trimming and J lost 8 bases, with 4 bases between them.

This clonotype has at least ten counts. This sequence joins TRBV27 and TRBJ2-5; a possible D gene is TRBD1 (5 bases). The CDR3 has 16 amino acids. Germline assignment: CDR1 MNHEY and CDR2 SMNVEV (reference sequence). Trimming cost V 5 bases and J 5 bases, with 21 bases left between them. The CDR3 is CASSPTRPLAGETQYF. CDR3 nucleotides: TGTGCCAGCAGTCCCACCCGCCCCCTGGCAGGGGAGACCCAGTACTTC.

In its sample, this clonotype was seen many times. This sequence joins TRBV12-3 or TRBV12-4 and TRBJ1-1; 7 nucleotides match TRBD1. The J segment lost 1 base and the V segment lost 6 bases, leaving 14 bases of the junction unmatched. CDR3 length: 17 residues. CDR3 sequence (DNA): TGTGCCAGCAGCTCCGGACAGGACCATCGGGGGAACACTGAAGCTTTCTTT. It is translated as CASSSGQDHRGNTEAFF.

This clonotype was observed at least ten times. V usage is TRBV7-8 and J usage is TRBJ2-1; 8 positions agree with TRBD1. The CDR3 totals 15 residues. Germline V gene data show CDR1 as SGHVS and CDR2 as FQNEAQ. V dropped 7 bases and J dropped 4; count of bases not matched to a gene: 9. CDR3 nucleotides: TGTGCCAGCATCAGCCGGGACAGGTTATACAATGAGCAGTTCTTC. This codes for CASISRDRLYNEQFF.

This rearrangement joins TRBV18 to TRBJ1-1, with TRBD1 as a possible D gene (6 bases). Germline assignment: CDR1 KGHSH and CDR2 LQKENI. V lost 5 bases, J lost 7 bases, and 14 bases lay in between. The CDR3 is 13 residues long. Here the CDR3 DNA reads TGTGCCAGCTCAACAGGGCAAGAAAATGAAGCTTTCTTT. This sequence encodes CASSTGQENEAFF.